A single sample gave rise to the 21 T cell receptor beta chains below, sequenced in a study of OX40 agonist ivuxolimab in advanced cancers. The receptor library was made with the immunoSEQ multiplex PCR assay. TCRdb's version of the immuneACCESS table is confined to in-frame rearrangements and falls short of the full clone set. An unresolved V gene accounts for under half of the shortfall where checked; the remainder is of unknown origin. Across this sample there are about 66,000 clones, with 85% seen only once. Approximately 3.7% of the sample belongs to the ten largest clones. The sequenced sample was CD4+ or CD8+ T cells sorted from blood, obtained in a trial of the OX40 agonist ivuxolimab. These receptors all stem from an adult with an advanced solid tumor such as melanoma, head and neck, liver or kidney cancer.

This chain links TRBV6-4 with TRBJ2-1; no firm D call. The length of the CDR3 is 15 residues. V was shortened by 3 bases and J by 9 bases, with 18 bases between the two germline ends. Germline V gives CDR1 MRHNA, CDR2 SNTAGT. The CDR3 is CASSESLGVGVEQFF. DNA of the CDR3: TGTGCCAGCAGTGAGTCGCTAGGAGTTGGGGTTGAGCAGTTCTTC.

The CDR3 DNA follows: TGCGCCAGCAGCTTATGGGCTTTGGAAGAGACCCAGTACTTC. Amino acids: CASSLWALEETQYF. The chain couples TRBV5-1 to TRBJ2-5; D not certain. The germline V and J ends were trimmed by 2 bases and 3 bases, with 11 bases remaining between them. This CDR3 spans 14 amino acids. The germline V gene encodes CDR1 SGHRS and CDR2 YFSETQ.

This clone was seen a single time. CDR3 sequence: CASSDRAGDTQYF. The CDR3 region has the DNA TGTGCCAGTAGTGACAGGGCAGGTGATACGCAGTATTTT. The J gene is TRBJ2-3, the V gene TRBV19, with 7 bases identical to TRBD1. Germline-derived CDR1 and CDR2 are LNHDA and SQIVND (reference sequence). The CDR3 has 13 residues. V lost 5 bases and J lost 6; bases outside the gene matches: 5.

The CDR3 here is CASSSLGTLRNEQFF. CDR3 DNA: TGTGCCAGCAGTTCCCTAGGGACGTTGAGGAATGAGCAGTTCTTC. This chain connects TRBV7-8 to TRBJ2-1, with D possibly called TRBD1 or TRBD2 (5 bases each). From germline, CDR1 is SGHVS and CDR2 FQNEAQ. Between the trimmed V and J ends, which lost 6 bases and 7 bases, there was a span of 19 bases. The CDR3 has 15 residues.

The sample holds a few counts of this clone. The chain recombines TRBV2 with TRBJ2-7; D is uncertain. Looked up from germline, CDR1 is SNHLY and CDR2 is FYNNEI. The V end lost 0 bases, the J end lost 12 bases, and 12 bases lay between the germline ends. The CDR3 totals 12 residues. The CDR3 region is CASSEANTRMYF. The CDR3 DNA is TGTGCCAGCAGTGAAGCGAACACACGGATGTACTTC. The full variable domain, completed using reference TRBV2 and TRBJ2-7, is EPEVTQTPSHQVTQMGQEVILRCVPISNHLYFYWYRQILGQKVEFLVSFYNNEISEKSEIFDDQFSVERPDGSNFTLKIRSTKLEDSAMYFCASSEANTRMYFGPGTRLTVT.

The chain carries TRBV10-2 and TRBJ1-4; a possible D gene is TRBD1 (6 bases). In germline, CDR1 is WSHSY, CDR2 SAAADI. The CDR3 covers 19 residues. V lost 0 bases, J lost 0 bases, and 17 bases lay in between. The CDR3: CASSESTDRKTATNEKLFF. The CDR3 DNA is TGCGCCAGCAGTGAGTCGACTGACAGGAAAACCGCAACTAATGAAAAACTGTTTTTT.

This clone was found a few times. V and J are TRBV9 and TRBJ2-3; unclear D gene. V shed 0 bases and J shed 0 bases, with 14 bases lying between them. Germline-derived CDR1 and CDR2 are SGDLS and YYNGEE. The CDR3 sequence is 17 residues long. DNA of the CDR3: TGTGCCAGCAGCGTAGGACTGGCAGCTGCTAGCACAGATACGCAGTATTTT. It yields the protein CASSVGLAAASTDTQYF.

A few counts support this clone. The gene calls are TRBV5-7 and TRBJ1-2; D ambiguous. Being an ORF, TRBV5-7 has a function that is uncertain. Trimming shortened V by 3 bases and J by 7 bases, and 19 bases separated the two germline ends. CDR3 length equals 15 residues. CDR3 DNA: TGTGCCAGCAGCTATCGTCAAGTGGGTAGGTCTGGCTACACCTTC. Residues: CASSYRQVGRSGYTF.

The chain links TRBV4-3 to TRBJ2-1; maybe TRBD1 (7 bases). This CDR3 is built from 14 residues. V was clipped by 2 bases and J by 9 bases, with 14 bases between them. In germline, CDR1 is LGHNA, CDR2 YSLEER. CDR3 loop: CASSQRRGPGEQFF. The CDR3 bases are TGCGCCAGCAGCCAAAGGAGGGGGCCGGGTGAGCAGTTCTTC.

This chain joins TRBV28 and TRBJ2-7; D gene ambiguous. The CDR3 is made up of 11 amino acids. Looked up from germline, CDR1 is MDHEN and CDR2 is SYDVKM. Trimming cost V 4 bases and J 4 bases, with 5 bases left between them. The CDR3 spells CASSWSYEQYF. The CDR3 DNA sequence: TGTGCCAGCAGTTGGAGTTACGAGCAGTACTTC. The whole variable domain, remainder taken from reference TRBV28 and TRBJ2-7, is DVKVTQSSRYLVKRTGEKVFLECVQDMDHENMFWYRQDPGLGLRLIYFSYDVKMKEKGDIPEGYSVSREKKERFSLILESASTNQTSMYLCASSWSYEQYFGPGTRLTVT.

V and J are TRBV12-5 and TRBJ2-1; D may be TRBD2 (7 bases). Trimming stripped 5 bases from V and 1 base from J, with 12 bases between. In germline, CDR1 is LGHNT, CDR2 FRNRAP. The CDR3 loop spans 15 amino acids. As DNA, the CDR3 is TGTGCTAGTGGTGACGGGGGGCGATCCTACAATGAGCAGTTCTTC. Translated, it gives CASGDGGRSYNEQFF.

The rearrangement uses TRBV7-3 and TRBJ1-2; TRBD1 matches at 8 bases. Germline-derived CDR1 and CDR2 are SGHTA and FQGTGA. The CDR3 is 15 residues long. V was clipped by 4 bases and J by 4 bases; unmatched bases: 8. For the CDR3, the DNA is TGTGCCAGCAGCTCTCAGGGGGCGCTTGGCTATGGCTACACCTTC. Translation: CASSSQGALGYGYTF.

The chain employs TRBV9 and TRBJ2-7; 12 nucleotides match TRBD1. The CDR3 contains 16 residues. Trimming removed 1 base from V and 2 bases from J; junction bases left unmatched: 4. Germline V gene data show CDR1 as SGDLS and CDR2 as YYNGEE. This chain's CDR3 is CASSVIGTGGPYEQYF. In DNA form, the CDR3 reads TGTGCCAGCAGCGTAATTGGGACAGGGGGCCCCTACGAGCAGTACTTC.

The rearrangement joins TRBV6-4 to TRBJ1-2, with D perhaps matching TRBD1 (6 bases). Germline CDR1 reads MRHNA; CDR2 reads SNTAGT. CDR3 length: 14 amino acids. The V end was cut by 0 bases, the J end by 2 bases, with 7 bases between. CDR3 nucleotide sequence: TGTGCCAGCAGTGACTCGGACAGAAACTATGGCTACACCTTC. Translating it yields CASSDSDRNYGYTF.

This chain uses TRBV19 with TRBJ1-5; D uncertain. Trimming took off 8 bases at V and 11 bases at J, with 7 bases between the two ends. The CDR3 has 9 residues. CDR1 LNHDA and CDR2 SQIVND come from the germline V gene (reference sequence). The CDR3, as DNA: TGTGCCAGTGGAGAGTCCCAGCATTTT. Protein sequence: CASGESQHF.

The chain employs TRBV30 and TRBJ2-3; D is perhaps TRBD2 (6 bases). The CDR3 totals 16 residues. The germline CDR1 and CDR2 sequences are GTSNPN and SVGIG (reference sequence). Between the trimmed V and J ends, which lost 2 bases and 0 bases, there was a span of 15 bases. CDR3 residues: CAWSFGGPSSTDTQYF. The DNA of the CDR3 is TGTGCCTGGAGTTTCGGGGGACCCTCTAGCACAGATACGCAGTATTTT.

Written as DNA, the CDR3 is TGTGCCAGCTCACCAGTCCAACACGTCCGGGACGGCTACGAGCAGTACTTC. Translated: CASSPVQHVRDGYEQYF. V and J are TRBV18 and TRBJ2-5; D could derive from TRBD1 or TRBD2 (5 bases each). The end of the DNA aligns better with TRBJ2-7, so the J call may be wrong. The germline gives CDR1 KGHSH, CDR2 LQKENI. The CDR3 runs 17 residues.

This clone has a handful of counts. CDR3 sequence (DNA): TGTGCCAGTAGTATCGGCAGGGCGGGTGAAGCTTTCTTT. This codes for CASSIGRAGEAFF. The chain carries TRBV19 and TRBJ1-1; D possibly corresponds to TRBD1 (5 bases). Germline values: CDR1 LNHDA, CDR2 SQIVND (reference sequence). This CDR3 contains 13 residues. The V gene lost 3 bases and the J gene lost 7 bases, with 12 bases spanning the gap.

This clone appeared a single time. The chain links TRBV18 to TRBJ2-7; D uncertain. Germline lookup yields CDR1 KGHSH and CDR2 LQKENI. V lost 3 bases and J lost 0, with 6 bases in between. The CDR3 spans 13 residues. The CDR3 DNA reads as TGTGCCAGCTCACCGTCAGCCTCCTACGAGCAGTACTTC. It specifies CASSPSASYEQYF. The whole variable domain, remainder taken from reference TRBV18 and TRBJ2-7, is NAGVMQNPRHLVRRRGQEARLRCSPMKGHSHVYWYRQLPEEGLKFMVYLQKENIIDESGMPKERFSAEFPKEGPSILRIQQVVRGDSAAYFCASSPSASYEQYFGPGTRLTVT.

The rearrangement links TRBV6-5 to TRBJ2-7; D unclear. Trimming removed 2 bases from V and 3 bases from J, with 14 bases in between. The CDR3 has 15 residues. Germline V gene sequence: CDR1 MNHEY, CDR2 SVGAGI. The CDR3: CASSYKNPGDYEQYF. The DNA of the CDR3 is TGTGCCAGCAGTTACAAAAACCCCGGAGACTACGAGCAGTACTTC.

In this sample, this clone turned up once. The same CDR3 also results from other DNA sequences found in this sample. The rearrangement links TRBV5-1 to TRBJ1-2; no definite D call. Germline CDR1 reads SGHRS; CDR2 reads YFSETQ. The CDR3 contains 14 residues. Deletions cut 1 base from V and 2 bases from J, with 9 bases between. For the CDR3, the DNA is TGCGCCAGCAGCTTGACGGCCGGGAACTATGGCTACACCTTC. Encoded protein: CASSLTAGNYGYTF.